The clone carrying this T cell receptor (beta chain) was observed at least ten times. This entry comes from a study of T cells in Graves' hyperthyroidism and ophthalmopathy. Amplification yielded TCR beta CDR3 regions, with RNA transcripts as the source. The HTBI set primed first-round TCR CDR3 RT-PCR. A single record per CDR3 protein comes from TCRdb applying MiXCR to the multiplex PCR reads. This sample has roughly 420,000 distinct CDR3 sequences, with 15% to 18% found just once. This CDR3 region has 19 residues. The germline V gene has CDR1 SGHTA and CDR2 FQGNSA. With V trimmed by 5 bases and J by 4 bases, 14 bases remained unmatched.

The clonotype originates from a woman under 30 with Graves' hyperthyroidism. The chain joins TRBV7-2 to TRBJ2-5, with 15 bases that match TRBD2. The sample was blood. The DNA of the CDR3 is TGTGCCAGCAGCGCCCGGACTAGCGGGGGGGCCGATTGGCGAGAGACCCAGTACTTC. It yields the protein CASSARTSGGADWRETQYF.